This record concerns one TCR beta chain sequence. A single record per CDR3 protein comes from TCRdb applying MiXCR to the RT-PCR reads. The table includes about 680,000 distinct CDR3 sequences, approximately 15% detected once. V gave up 0 bases and J gave up 7 bases, with 15 bases separating them. Germline V lookup: CDR1 SGHTA, CDR2 FQGTGA. The CDR3 sequence is 15 residues long. What was sequenced was memory CD4+ T cells from blood. V gene TRBV7-3 combines with J gene TRBJ1-1, with D tentatively TRBD1 (5 bases). The sequence was obtained from a female donor in good health, serving as a healthy control. CDR3 in amino acids: CASSLTGQGDGEAFF. DNA of the CDR3: TGTGCCAGCAGCTTAACGGGCCAGGGTGACGGTGAAGCTTTCTTT.